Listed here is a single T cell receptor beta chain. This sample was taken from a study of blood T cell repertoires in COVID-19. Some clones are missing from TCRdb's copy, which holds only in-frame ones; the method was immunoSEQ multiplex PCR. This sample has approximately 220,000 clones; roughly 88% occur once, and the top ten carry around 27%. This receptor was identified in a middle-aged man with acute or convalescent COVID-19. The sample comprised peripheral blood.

The CDR3 nucleotides are TGTGCCAGCGGAATATTAGGGGGAAATGAGCAGTTCTTC. Translating gives CASGILGGNEQFF. V gene TRBV7-9 combines with J gene TRBJ2-1, with a tentative D call TRBD1 (6 bases). This CDR3 contains 13 residues. The ends were cut back, 8 bases at V and 7 bases at J, with 15 bases in the middle. Germline assignment: CDR1 SEHNR and CDR2 FQNEAQ (reference sequence). The variable domain in full, with the rest retrieved from reference TRBV7-9 and TRBJ2-1, is DTGVSQNPRHKITKRGQNVTFRCDPISEHNRLYWYRQTLGQGPEFLTYFQNEAQLEKSRLLSDRFSAERPKGSFSTLEIQRTEQGDSAMYLCASGILGGNEQFFGPGTRLTVL.